The 3 T cell receptor beta chains below come from one sample, sequenced in a study of neurological immune-mediated disorders. In TCRdb, the 5' RACE reads were re-called with MiXCR into one record per CDR3 protein. Seen here are approximately 59,000 distinct CDR3 sequences, about 5.2% observed once, and the top ten hold about 5%. The sequenced sample was PBMCs. Receptors originate from a human donor with multiple sclerosis. The donor label of this sample is uncertain.

This clonotype was counted at least ten times. The chain has TRBV12-5 and TRBJ2-4; 7 positions match TRBD1. V dropped 0 bases and J dropped 3; count of bases not matched to a gene: 8. The germline gives CDR1 LGHNT, CDR2 FRNRAP. The CDR3 sequence is 17 residues long. The CDR3 DNA follows: TGTGCTAGTGGTTTGGTACGGGACGGGACAGTCAAAAACATTCAGTACTTC. This sequence encodes CASGLVRDGTVKNIQYF.

This clonotype has more than one count but fewer than ten. This chain links TRBV29-1 with TRBJ2-7; TRBD1 matches 8 bases. With V trimmed by 6 bases and J by 7 bases, 11 bases remained unmatched. The CDR3 contains 13 residues. Germline V gene sequence: CDR1 SQVTM, CDR2 ANQGSEA. CDR3 sequence reads: CSVLRQGMREQYF. The DNA of the CDR3 is TGCAGCGTACTCCGACAGGGGATGAGGGAGCAGTACTTC.

This clonotype was detected many times. The CDR3 coding sequence is TGTGCCAGCAGCATGACTAGCGGGGGGGCCTGGGAGCAGTTCTTC. As protein: CASSMTSGGAWEQFF. V is TRBV7-2 and J is TRBJ2-1; 14 positions agree with TRBD2. This CDR3 is 15 amino acids long. With V trimmed by 5 bases and J by 10 bases, 7 bases remained unmatched. CDR1 is SGHTA, CDR2 FQGNSA, per germline.